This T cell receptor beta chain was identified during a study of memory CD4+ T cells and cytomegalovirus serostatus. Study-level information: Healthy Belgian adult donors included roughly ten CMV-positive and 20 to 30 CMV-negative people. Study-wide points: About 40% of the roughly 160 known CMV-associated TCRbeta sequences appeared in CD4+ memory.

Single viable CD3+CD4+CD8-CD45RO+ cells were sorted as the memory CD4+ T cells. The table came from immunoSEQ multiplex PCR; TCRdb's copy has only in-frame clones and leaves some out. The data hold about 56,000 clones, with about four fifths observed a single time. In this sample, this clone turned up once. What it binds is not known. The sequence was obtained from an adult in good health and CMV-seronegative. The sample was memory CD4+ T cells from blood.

CDR3 protein: CASSETGTGVYEQYF. The CDR3 DNA sequence: TGTGCCAGCAGCGAGACCGGGACAGGAGTCTACGAGCAGTACTTC. The V and J genes are TRBV9 and TRBJ2-7; 8 bases fit TRBD1. The junction had 8 bases not matched to a gene; V was cut back by 3 bases and J by 3 bases. The CDR3 spans 15 residues. Germline-derived CDR1 and CDR2 are SGDLS and YYNGEE.